The next 32 T cell receptor beta chains were all read from a single sample in a study of blood T cell repertoires in COVID-19 (dated by TCRdb to 2020 to 2021). Libraries were prepared through the immunoSEQ multiplex PCR assay. The immuneACCESS repertoire file appears here via TCRdb, limited to in-frame rearrangements. These files lack a portion of the clones; in checked studies, under half of the deficit traces to unresolved V genes, and the cause of the others is not known. This sample comprises some 300,000 clones, roughly 89% of them detected only once. Less than 2% of the sample is held by the ten biggest clonotypes. Material for sequencing was PBMCs or T cells enriched from blood (not recorded which). The receptors were gathered from a woman aged 40-49 years who had recovered from COVID-19.

This clone was picked up one time. This chain joins TRBV19 and TRBJ2-7, with 8 bases aligning to TRBD1. Looked up from germline, CDR1 is LNHDA and CDR2 is SQIVND (reference sequence). The CDR3 consists of 15 residues. The ends lost 6 bases at V and 2 bases at J; junction bases unmatched: 9. The CDR3 region has the DNA TGTGCCAGTAGCAGGGGGCAACTAAGTACCTACGAGCAGTACTTC. Protein: CASSRGQLSTYEQYF.

V usage is TRBV5-4 and J usage is TRBJ1-2; a possible D gene is TRBD1 (5 bases). V shed 3 bases and J shed 6 bases, with 9 bases lying between them. Germline assignment: CDR1 SGHNT and CDR2 YYREEE (reference sequence). The CDR3 spans 12 residues. The CDR3, as DNA: TGTGCCAGCAGCTGGGACTCTGATGGCTACACCTTC. Protein: CASSWDSDGYTF.

The chain is built from TRBV25-1 and TRBJ1-1, with D tentatively TRBD1 (5 bases). V was trimmed by 6 bases and J by 6 bases, leaving 8 bases between them. The CDR3 has 11 residues. CDR1 MGHDK and CDR2 SYGVNS come from the germline V gene. CDR3 residues: CASRQGAEAFF. Here the CDR3 DNA reads TGTGCCAGCAGGCAGGGTGCTGAAGCTTTCTTT.

Here the CDR3 DNA reads TGTGCCTCAGCCGAACAGGGGCCCTACGAGCAGTACTTC. The encoded protein is CASAEQGPYEQYF. The chain is built from TRBV27 and TRBJ2-7; 7 bases match TRBD1. After removal of 11 bases from V and 2 bases from J, the junction contained 9 bases not matched to a gene. The CDR3 sequence is 13 residues long. Germline V gives CDR1 MNHEY, CDR2 SMNVEV (reference sequence).

This chain joins TRBV4-3 and TRBJ2-3; 8 positions agree with TRBD2. From germline, CDR1 is LGHNA and CDR2 YSLEER. The J segment lost 4 bases and the V segment lost 0 bases, leaving 3 bases of the junction unmatched. The CDR3 contains 15 residues. The CDR3 DNA is TGCGCCAGCAGCCAAGAAGGCGGGAGGTCAGATACGCAGTATTTT. It specifies CASSQEGGRSDTQYF.

The chain links TRBV6-2 or TRBV6-3 to TRBJ2-7; 10 bases line up with TRBD2. CDR3 length: 17 amino acids. V was clipped by 0 bases and J by 0 bases; unmatched bases: 5. Germline CDR1 MNHEY, CDR2 SVGEGT. CDR3 bases: TGTGCCAGCAGTTACTCGATGGGGACTAGCGTCTCCTACGAGCAGTACTTC. The encoded protein is CASSYSMGTSVSYEQYF.

This clone was recorded only once. The chain employs TRBV5-1 and TRBJ1-2, with D maybe TRBD1 (6 bases). Germline V lookup: CDR1 SGHRS, CDR2 YFSETQ. V was shortened by 4 bases and J by 2 bases, with 18 bases between the two germline ends. The CDR3 consists of 16 residues. Written as DNA, the CDR3 is TGCGCCAGCAGCCTCCCGCCCACGGACAGCAACTATGGCTACACCTTC. Encoded protein: CASSLPPTDSNYGYTF.

This sequence joins TRBV20-1 and TRBJ1-1, with a weak D call TRBD1 (5 bases). The V gene lost 4 bases and the J gene lost 8 bases, with 11 bases spanning the gap. Germline V lookup: CDR1 DFQATT, CDR2 SNEGSKA (reference sequence). This CDR3 comprises 11 residues. CDR3 sequence reads: CSATLGAEAFF. In nucleotides, the CDR3 is TGCAGTGCTACCCTTGGGGCAGAAGCTTTCTTT.

This clone appeared a few times. The V gene is TRBV6-4, the J gene TRBJ2-1; 8 bases are shared with TRBD2. V was pared by 4 bases and J by 6 bases, with 8 bases of the junction left unmatched. The CDR3 is made up of 15 amino acids. The germline V gene has CDR1 MRHNA and CDR2 SNTAGT. The CDR3 DNA follows: TGTGCCAGCAGTGTAACGGGAGGGCCCGCCAATGAGCAGTTCTTC. This codes for CASSVTGGPANEQFF.

This chain uses TRBV25-1 with TRBJ2-5; tentatively, D is TRBD2 (6 bases). The CDR3 has 15 residues. Germline CDR1 MGHDK, CDR2 SYGVNS. V was trimmed by 1 base and J by 4 bases, leaving 13 bases between them. CDR3: CASSELGAGGETQYF. The CDR3, as DNA: TGTGCCAGCAGTGAATTGGGAGCGGGTGGAGAGACCCAGTACTTC.

This clone was recorded only once. The chain has TRBV6-2 or TRBV6-3 and TRBJ1-1, with TRBD1 matching over 10 bases. V lost 4 bases to trimming and J lost 1 base; unmatched junction nucleotides: 9. The CDR3 contains 17 residues. Looked up from germline, CDR1 is MNHEY and CDR2 is SVGEGT. CDR3 nucleotides: TGTGCCAGCAGTTTACGACAGGGGGCACGGGGGAACACTGAAGCTTTCTTT. Translation: CASSLRQGARGNTEAFF.

This chain uses TRBV6-5 with TRBJ2-1, with 10 bases that match TRBD2. CDR1 MNHEY and CDR2 SVGAGI come from the germline V gene. This CDR3 has 14 residues. With V trimmed by 10 bases and J by 0 bases, 3 bases remained unmatched. This chain's CDR3 is CAITSGDSYNEQFF. DNA of the CDR3: TGTGCCATTACTAGCGGGGACTCCTACAATGAGCAGTTCTTC.

The CDR3 sequence is CASSLDRRGVYYEQYF. In nucleotides, the CDR3 is TGTGCCAGCAGCTTAGATCGACGGGGGGTTTACTACGAGCAGTACTTC. The chain has TRBV11-2 and TRBJ2-7; the match to TRBD2 covers 7 bases. The germline V gene encodes CDR1 SGHAT and CDR2 FQNNGV. Losses at the gene ends were 0 bases for V and 3 bases for J; bases not matched to a gene: 8. The CDR3 consists of 16 residues.

Only a few counts were recorded for this clone. The chain is built from TRBV7-9 and TRBJ2-5; 14 bases fit TRBD2. CDR3 size: 18 residues. Germline V gene lookup returns CDR1 SEHNR and CDR2 FQNEAQ (reference sequence). Germline trimming cut 3 bases from V and 0 bases from J; bases unmatched to any gene: 6. CDR3 sequence (DNA): TGTGCCAGCAGCTTGGGACTAGCGGGAGACCGCTACCAAGAGACCCAGTACTTC. Protein sequence: CASSLGLAGDRYQETQYF.

The chain combines TRBV2 with TRBJ2-3; D is undetermined. Trimming pared 6 bases from V and 3 bases from J, leaving 4 bases between. Per the germline V gene, CDR1 is SNHLY and CDR2 is FYNNEI. The CDR3 is made up of 11 amino acids. The CDR3, as DNA: TGTGCCAGCAGGCGGACAGATACGCAGTATTTT. Encoded protein: CASRRTDTQYF.

The gene calls are TRBV29-1 and TRBJ2-5; the match to TRBD2 covers 10 bases. Per the germline V gene, CDR1 is SQVTM and CDR2 is ANQGSEA. This CDR3 comprises 14 residues. V shed 4 bases and J 2 bases; nucleotides not matched to a gene: 4. The CDR3 DNA reads TGCAGCGTTGGGGGACTAGCGCCGCAAGAGACCCAGTACTTC. Translated: CSVGGLAPQETQYF.

The rearrangement uses TRBV27 and TRBJ1-1, with a weak D call TRBD1 (5 bases). CDR3 size: 13 residues. V gave up 5 bases and J gave up 7 bases, with 14 bases separating them. Germline lookup yields CDR1 MNHEY and CDR2 SMNVEV (reference sequence). CDR3 nucleotide sequence: TGTGCCAGCAGTCCGGGACTCCACCTTGAAGCTTTCTTT. Protein: CASSPGLHLEAFF.

This clone was seen once. V and J are TRBV23-1 and TRBJ1-5; 7 bases are shared with TRBD1. TRBV23-1 qualifies as an ORF whose function is uncertain. CDR3 size: 14 residues. With 6 bases clipped from V and 2 bases from J, the junction kept 4 bases outside the gene matches. DNA for the CDR3: TGCGCCAGCAGGACAGGGAAGGGCAATCAGCCCCAGCATTTT. It specifies CASRTGKGNQPQHF.

The V gene is TRBV2, the J gene TRBJ2-7; maybe TRBD1 (6 bases). This CDR3 is built from 15 residues. CDR1 is SNHLY, CDR2 FYNNEI, per germline. Trimming took 5 bases from V and 3 from J, leaving 17 bases between them. The CDR3 sequence: CASSTGSGRGYEQYF. The CDR3 nucleotides are TGTGCCAGCAGTACTGGGTCAGGCAGGGGCTACGAGCAGTACTTC.

The chain joins TRBV20-1 to TRBJ2-5; 9 positions agree with TRBD2. The V gene's germline CDR1 is DFQATT and CDR2 SNEGSKA (reference sequence). There are 14 residues in the CDR3. Trimming cost V 3 bases and J 5 bases; bases outside gene matches: 7. The CDR3 DNA follows: TGCAGTGCTAGTTATAGCGGGGGCGGGGAGACCCAGTACTTC. Encoded protein: CSASYSGGGETQYF.

This clone was observed a single time. The chain combines TRBV7-2 with TRBJ2-5; 9 nucleotides agree with TRBD2. This CDR3 contains 16 residues. Trimming cost V 0 bases and J 9 bases; bases outside gene matches: 11. Germline values: CDR1 SGHTA, CDR2 FQGNSA. Here the CDR3 reads CASSLASGGGGRAQYF. The DNA of the CDR3 is TGTGCCAGCAGCTTAGCGTCAGGCGGGGGGGGCCGGGCCCAGTACTTC.

V gene TRBV5-8 combines with J gene TRBJ1-2; D unclear. This CDR3 comprises 12 residues. Trimming removed 1 base at V and 6 bases at J, with 7 bases between. Germline-derived CDR1 and CDR2 are SGHTS and YDEGEE. CDR3: CASSLRVNGYTF. CDR3 coding DNA: TGTGCCAGCAGCTTGCGTGTAAATGGCTACACCTTC. Full variable domain (missing parts from reference TRBV5-8 and TRBJ1-2): EAGVTQSPTHLIKTRGQQATLRCSPISGHTSVYWYQQALGLGLQFLLWYDEGEERNRGNFPPRFSGRQFPNYSSELNVNALELEDSALYLCASSLRVNGYTFGSGTRLTVV.

The rearrangement uses TRBV5-4 and TRBJ1-2; 7 nucleotides align to TRBD1. The CDR3 is 13 amino acids. Germline-derived CDR1 and CDR2 are SGHNT and YYREEE (reference sequence). V dropped 4 bases and J dropped 8; count of bases not matched to a gene: 8. CDR3 sequence reads: CASSQQGIGGYTF. The CDR3 coding sequence is TGTGCCAGCAGCCAACAGGGGATAGGAGGCTACACCTTC.

The V and J genes are TRBV9 and TRBJ1-1; no definite D call. This CDR3 region has 16 residues. Trimming cost V 0 bases and J 1 base, with 13 bases left between them. Germline CDR1 SGDLS, CDR2 YYNGEE. CDR3 coding DNA: TGTGCCAGCAGCGTAGGAATAGCCTCCTCGAACACTGAAGCTTTCTTT. It is translated as CASSVGIASSNTEAFF.

The V and J genes are TRBV5-5 and TRBJ2-7; TRBD2 aligns across 9 bases. With V trimmed by 4 bases and J by 1 base, 3 bases remained unmatched. This CDR3 region has 14 residues. Germline CDR1 SGHKS, CDR2 YYEKEE (reference sequence). CDR3 in amino acids: CASSPTSGSYEQYF. In DNA form, the CDR3 reads TGTGCCAGCAGCCCGACTAGCGGATCCTACGAGCAGTACTTC.

The chain recombines TRBV5-8 with TRBJ2-1; D is possibly TRBD2 (7 bases). Deletions cut 0 bases from V and 5 bases from J, with 12 bases between. CDR3 length: 15 residues. Per the germline V gene, CDR1 is SGHTS and CDR2 is YDEGEE. The CDR3 sequence is CASSLVRGGDNEQFF. DNA of the CDR3: TGTGCCAGCAGCTTGGTCAGAGGGGGGGACAATGAGCAGTTCTTC.

As to this clone: At one of its ends the junction is not consistent with the germline gene, which may arise from a read error. V gene TRBV29-1 combines with J gene TRBJ2-5, with D tentatively TRBD1 or TRBD2 (6 bases each). The CDR3 is made up of 14 amino acids. Germline V lookup: CDR1 SQVTM, CDR2 ANQGSEA. Here the CDR3 DNA reads TGCAGCGCGGGGGCCGTAGGGACTCAAGGGACCCAGTACTTC. Protein sequence: CSAGAVGTQGTQYF. The full variable domain, completed using reference TRBV29-1 and TRBJ2-5, is SAVISQKPSRDICQRGTSLTIQCQVDSQVTMMFWYRQQPGQSLTLIATANQGSEATYESGFVIDKFPISRPNLTFSTLTVSNMSPEDSSIYLCSAGAVGTQGTQYFGPGTRLLVL.

This clone was picked up a small number of times. J is TRBJ2-7 and V is TRBV7-8; TRBD2 agrees at 10 bases. This CDR3 comprises 14 residues. Germline loops: CDR1 SGHVS, CDR2 FQNEAQ. The V segment lost 2 bases and the J segment 12 bases; nucleotides outside the gene matches: 10. CDR3 loop: CASSLTGTSAWRYF. CDR3 bases: TGTGCCAGCAGCTTAACCGGGACTAGCGCCTGGCGGTACTTC.

The chain employs TRBV30 and TRBJ2-1, with TRBD1 matching 9 bases. Germline CDR1 is GTSNPN and CDR2 is SVGIG (reference sequence). The J segment lost 1 base and the V segment lost 5 bases, leaving 0 bases of the junction unmatched. The CDR3 has 13 residues. The CDR3 region is CAWDRGSYNEQFF. CDR3 in DNA: TGTGCCTGGGACAGGGGGTCCTACAATGAGCAGTTCTTC.

The chain carries TRBV7-2 and TRBJ1-5, with D tentatively TRBD1 (6 bases). Trimming took off 5 bases at V and 4 bases at J, with 15 bases between the two ends. Germline-derived CDR1 and CDR2 are SGHTA and FQGNSA. The CDR3 length is 15 residues. In DNA, the CDR3 is TGTGCCAGCAGCCTCGCCGGACAGATAAATCAGCCCCAGCATTTT. It translates to CASSLAGQINQPQHF.

V is TRBV6-2 or TRBV6-3 and J is TRBJ1-1; D uncertain. Germline-derived CDR1 and CDR2 are MNHEY and SVGEGT. This CDR3 has 14 residues. Trimming cost V 3 bases and J 3 bases, with 11 bases left between them. CDR3 protein: CASSYGAGDTEAFF. In DNA form, the CDR3 reads TGTGCCAGCAGTTATGGTGCCGGAGACACTGAAGCTTTCTTT.

This chain uses TRBV5-8 with TRBJ1-5; 10 bases match TRBD1. J was trimmed by 6 bases and V by 0 bases; bases with no gene match: 3. The CDR3 is 15 residues long. Germline loops: CDR1 SGHTS, CDR2 YDEGEE. The CDR3 protein is CASSLGGQGFQPQHF. The CDR3 bases are TGTGCCAGCAGCTTGGGGGGACAGGGGTTTCAGCCCCAGCATTTT.